This passage covers 22 T cell receptor beta chains from one sample sequenced in a study of cytomegalovirus exposure and HLA in healthy donors. The PCR was carried out with 60 Vbeta primers and 13 Jbeta primers. This table comes from immunoSEQ multiplex PCR, and its TCRdb copy is limited to in-frame clones, with some not included. The sample includes under 200,000 clones. The sample consisted of PBMCs. The receptors derive from a woman between 18 and 29 years old in good health and CMV-seropositive.

The genes are TRBV4-2 and TRBJ2-1; 7 nucleotides line up with TRBD2. The CDR3 is 15 amino acids. J gave up 4 bases and V 0 bases, and 3 bases lay outside the gene matches. Per the germline V gene, CDR1 is LGHNA and CDR2 is YNFKEQ. The CDR3 region is CASSQDLAAYNEQFF. DNA of the CDR3: TGTGCCAGCAGCCAAGACCTAGCGGCGTACAATGAGCAGTTCTTC.

The CDR3 bases are TGTGCCAGCAGCGTATTGGGGCAGAACACTGAAGCTTTCTTT. Protein product: CASSVLGQNTEAFF. The J gene is TRBJ1-1, the V gene TRBV9; TRBD1 is a possible D gene (5 bases). The CDR3 has 14 residues. Germline loops: CDR1 SGDLS, CDR2 YYNGEE. Between the trimmed V and J ends, which lost 1 base and 1 base, there was a span of 8 bases.

This chain links TRBV12-5 with TRBJ2-2, with D perhaps TRBD1 (5 bases). Germline V lookup: CDR1 LGHNT, CDR2 FRNRAP. The germline V and J ends were trimmed by 3 bases and 5 bases, with 13 bases remaining between them. This CDR3 is 15 amino acids long. The CDR3 here is CASGFYRSRTGELFF. CDR3 bases: TGTGCTAGTGGTTTTTACAGGTCGAGAACCGGGGAGCTGTTTTTT.

The gene calls are TRBV2 and TRBJ2-1; D gene uncertain. The ends were cut back, 9 bases at V and 8 bases at J, with 14 bases in the middle. There are 12 residues in the CDR3. Germline-derived CDR1 and CDR2 are SNHLY and FYNNEI. CDR3 DNA: TGTGCCAGGGCCCCGCTCAGGTATGAGCAGTTCTTC. It translates to CARAPLRYEQFF.

The gene calls are TRBV27 and TRBJ1-4, with D perhaps matching TRBD1 (6 bases). The germline V gene encodes CDR1 MNHEY and CDR2 SMNVEV (reference sequence). The CDR3 totals 16 residues. V lost 0 bases, J lost 10 bases, and 18 bases lay in between. The DNA of the CDR3 is TGTGCCAGCAGTTTATCGGACCCAGGGGATCCGGCAAAACTGTTTTTT. It is translated as CASSLSDPGDPAKLFF. The full variable domain, in which reference TRBV27 and TRBJ1-4 provide the parts outside the CDR3, is EAQVTQNPRYLITVTGKKLTVTCSQNMNHEYMSWYRQDPGLGLRQIYYSMNVEVTDKGDVPEGYKVSRKEKRNFPLILESPSPNQTSLYFCASSLSDPGDPAKLFFGSGTQLSVL.

CDR3 sequence: CASSETGRTNEKLFF. CDR3 DNA: TGTGCCAGCAGTGAAACAGGCAGAACTAATGAAAAACTGTTTTTT. V and J are TRBV6-1 and TRBJ1-4; D is perhaps TRBD1 (5 bases). CDR1 and CDR2 from the germline V gene are MNHNS and SASEGT. V dropped 2 bases and J dropped 1 base, with 8 bases sitting between them. The CDR3 is 15 amino acids.

The gene calls are TRBV19 and TRBJ1-6, with a tentative D call TRBD1 (5 bases). The V end was cut by 3 bases, the J end by 10 bases, with 19 bases between. Germline CDR1 is LNHDA and CDR2 is SQIVND (reference sequence). The CDR3 runs to 16 residues. The CDR3 spells CASSISGGTLYSPLHF. The CDR3 DNA follows: TGTGCCAGTAGTATCTCTGGGGGGACCCTCTACTCACCCCTCCACTTT.

Comments on this clone: One end of the junction is discordant with germline, which a read error may explain. The chain carries TRBV4-1 and TRBJ1-1, with a tentative D call TRBD1 (6 bases). Germline CDR1 is MGHRA and CDR2 is YSYEKL. The CDR3 consists of 16 residues. CDR3 loop: CASSPSRASWDTEAFF. CDR3 DNA: TGCGCCAGCAGCCCATCTCGGGCCTCCTGGGACACTGAGGCTTTCTTT.

The rearrangement uses TRBV7-9 and TRBJ2-5; D may be TRBD2 (5 bases). The last part of the DNA fits TRBJ2-7 better; the J call may be wrong. Germline assignment: CDR1 SEHNR and CDR2 FQNEAQ (reference sequence). CDR3 size: 14 residues. The DNA for the CDR3 is TGTGCCAGCAGCTTAGACCCCGGGAACTACGAGCAGTACTTC. Translated, it gives CASSLDPGNYEQYF.

V and J are TRBV7-9 and TRBJ1-1, with TRBD1 as a possible D gene (6 bases). The CDR3 extends over 14 amino acids. V lost 4 bases to trimming and J lost 1 base, with 10 bases between them. Looked up from germline, CDR1 is SEHNR and CDR2 is FQNEAQ (reference sequence). DNA for the CDR3: TGTGCCAGCAGCTCACAGGGAAGGAACACTGAAGCTTTCTTT. This sequence encodes CASSSQGRNTEAFF.

The V call is TRBV7-8, the J call TRBJ2-7; D may be TRBD2 (6 bases). V shed 6 bases and J shed 1 base, with 13 bases lying between them. This CDR3 has 14 amino acids. Germline values: CDR1 SGHVS, CDR2 FQNEAQ. The CDR3 loop is CASRQGTQSYEQYF. In DNA form, the CDR3 reads TGTGCCAGCAGACAAGGGACTCAGTCCTACGAGCAGTACTTC. The whole variable domain, remainder taken from reference TRBV7-8 and TRBJ2-7, is GAGVSQSPRYKVAKRGQDVALRCDPISGHVSLFWYQQALGQGPEFLTYFQNEAQLDKSGLPSDRFFAERPEGSVSTLKIQRTQQEDSAVYLCASRQGTQSYEQYFGPGTRLTVT.

The J gene is TRBJ2-5, the V gene TRBV5-5; 9 bases agree with TRBD1. The DNA end favors TRBJ2-7, so the J call may be wrong. Germline values: CDR1 SGHKS, CDR2 YYEKEE (reference sequence). This CDR3 contains 15 residues. The DNA of the CDR3 is TGTGCCAGCACCATACCGGACAGGGGATTCTACGAGCAGTACTTC. Translating it yields CASTIPDRGFYEQYF.

The CDR3 sequence is CASSLLERGPHNEQFF. The CDR3 DNA is TGTGCCAGCAGCCTCCTCGAGCGGGGGCCCCACAATGAGCAGTTCTTC. The rearrangement uses TRBV7-3 and TRBJ2-1; the match to TRBD2 covers 8 bases. J was trimmed by 5 bases and V by 5 bases; bases with no gene match: 11. This CDR3 contains 16 residues. Germline values: CDR1 SGHTA, CDR2 FQGTGA.

This chain connects TRBV2 to TRBJ2-7, with 11 bases lining up with TRBD2. After removal of 7 bases from V and 0 bases from J, the junction contained 14 bases not matched to a gene. The CDR3 is made up of 18 amino acids. CDR1 SNHLY and CDR2 FYNNEI come from the germline V gene. The DNA for the CDR3 is TGTGCCAGCAAGTTAGGGACTAGCGGCTATAGAAGCTCCTACGAGCAGTACTTC. It specifies CASKLGTSGYRSSYEQYF.

This chain uses TRBV5-4 with TRBJ2-7; D possibly corresponds to TRBD2 (6 bases). Looked up from germline, CDR1 is SGHNT and CDR2 is YYREEE (reference sequence). The CDR3 consists of 15 residues. V gave up 0 bases and J gave up 0 bases, with 10 bases separating them. CDR3 protein: CASSLGGGPSYEQYF. CDR3 sequence (DNA): TGTGCCAGCAGCTTGGGGGGAGGTCCCTCCTACGAGCAGTACTTC.

The gene calls are TRBV6-6 and TRBJ2-1; D unresolved. The CDR3 contains 15 residues. V was trimmed by 0 bases and J by 6 bases, leaving 12 bases between them. Germline CDR1 reads MNHNY; CDR2 reads SVGAGI (reference sequence). CDR3 DNA sequence: TGTGCCAGCAGTTACTCGACGATGGCAGGCAATGAGCAGTTCTTC. This codes for CASSYSTMAGNEQFF.

The rearrangement uses TRBV10-2 and TRBJ2-5, with a possible D match to TRBD2 (6 bases). The CDR3 is made up of 14 amino acids. Per germline, CDR1 WSHSY and CDR2 SAAADI. Deletions cut 7 bases from V and 5 bases from J, with 17 bases between. The CDR3, as DNA: TGCGCCAGCAAGGCGGGAAGATTACAGGAGACCCAGTACTTC. This gives the protein CASKAGRLQETQYF.

This rearrangement joins TRBV19 to TRBJ1-1; 10 positions agree with TRBD1. CDR1 and CDR2 (germline): LNHDA, SQIVND (reference sequence). The CDR3 consists of 14 residues. The J segment lost 4 bases and the V segment lost 5 bases, leaving 4 bases of the junction unmatched. CDR3 protein: CASSSRTGGTEAFF. The DNA of the CDR3 is TGTGCCAGTAGTTCCCGGACAGGGGGCACTGAAGCTTTCTTT.

The rearrangement links TRBV29-1 to TRBJ1-2, with 8 bases fitting TRBD1. The germline CDR1 and CDR2 sequences are SQVTM and ANQGSEA. V was pared by 6 bases and J by 7 bases, with 4 bases of the junction left unmatched. CDR3 length: 11 amino acids. The CDR3 DNA reads as TGCAGCGTCGAACAGGGGGTTGGCTACACCTTC. Protein sequence: CSVEQGVGYTF.

The chain links TRBV6-1 to TRBJ2-5, with 7 bases matching TRBD2. V was clipped by 2 bases and J by 9 bases; unmatched bases: 9. The CDR3 loop spans 14 amino acids. The germline V gene encodes CDR1 MNHNS and CDR2 SASEGT. The CDR3 DNA reads as TGTGCCAGCAGTGAATCTCGGGACTACGGGTCCCAGTACTTC. Translation gives CASSESRDYGSQYF.

The V gene is TRBV20-1, the J gene TRBJ2-5; D gene uncertain. Germline CDR1 reads DFQATT; CDR2 reads SNEGSKA (reference sequence). V lost 6 bases and J lost 11, with 7 bases in between. The CDR3 loop spans 8 amino acids. CDR3 protein: CSAGEQYF. The CDR3 DNA reads TGCAGTGCCGGTGAGCAGTACTTC.

CDR3 region: CASSGLAGGSTDTQYF. The CDR3 region has the DNA TGTGCCAGCAGCGGTCTAGCGGGGGGTTCCACAGATACGCAGTATTTT. The chain combines TRBV9 with TRBJ2-3; 11 bases line up with TRBD2. Looked up from germline, CDR1 is SGDLS and CDR2 is YYNGEE. The CDR3 has 16 amino acids. V shed 3 bases and J 2 bases; nucleotides not matched to a gene: 5.